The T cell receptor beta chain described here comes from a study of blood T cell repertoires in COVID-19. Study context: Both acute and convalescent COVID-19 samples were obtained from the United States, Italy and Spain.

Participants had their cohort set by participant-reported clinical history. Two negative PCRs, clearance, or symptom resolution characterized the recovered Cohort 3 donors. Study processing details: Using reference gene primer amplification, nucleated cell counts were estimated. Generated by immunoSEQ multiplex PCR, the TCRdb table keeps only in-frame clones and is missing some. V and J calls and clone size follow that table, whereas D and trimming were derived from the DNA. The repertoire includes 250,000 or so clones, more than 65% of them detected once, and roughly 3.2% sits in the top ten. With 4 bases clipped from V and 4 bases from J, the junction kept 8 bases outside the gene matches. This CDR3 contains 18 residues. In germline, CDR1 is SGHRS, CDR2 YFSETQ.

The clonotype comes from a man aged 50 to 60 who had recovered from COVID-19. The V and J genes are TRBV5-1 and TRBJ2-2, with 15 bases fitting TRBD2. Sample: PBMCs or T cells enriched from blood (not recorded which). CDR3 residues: CASSVGLAGGGGTGELFF. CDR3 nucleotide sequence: TGCGCCAGCAGCGTGGGACTAGCGGGAGGTGGGGGCACCGGGGAGCTGTTTTTT.